This is a list of T cell receptor beta chains from one sample in a study of blood T cells in healthy people across ages. One entry per CDR3 protein results from TCRdb running MiXCR on the 5' RACE reads. The table shows around 1.5 million distinct CDR3 sequences, with approximately 59% occurring only once. Material for sequencing was blood. These TCRs come from a man aged 18 to 29 in good health. CDR3s include the opening cysteine and the closing phenylalanine or tryptophan. The D gene is left open where the match is weak.

j_call: TRBJ1-2
v_call: TRBV4-1
d_call: .
cdr3_aa: CASGKPANYGYTF

j_call: TRBJ2-7
v_call: TRBV7-9
d_call: .
cdr3_aa: CASSLPGDEQYF

j_call: TRBJ2-3
v_call: TRBV5-1
d_call: TRBD2
cdr3_aa: CASSFSGGVPDTQYF

j_call: TRBJ2-7
v_call: TRBV5-1
d_call: TRBD2
cdr3_aa: CASSVLGLAAYEQYF

j_call: TRBJ1-2
v_call: TRBV5-1
d_call: .
cdr3_aa: CASREGEYGYTF

j_call: .
v_call: TRBV4-3
d_call: TRBD2
cdr3_aa: CASSQDRGGGKETQYF

j_call: TRBJ2-3
v_call: TRBV29-1
d_call: .
cdr3_aa: CSVKRPRMGTDTQYF

j_call: TRBJ1-2
v_call: TRBV2
d_call: .
cdr3_aa: CASSESGQGGSNYGYTF

j_call: TRBJ2-2
v_call: TRBV25-1
d_call: .
cdr3_aa: CASSDTKRGSSGELFF

j_call: TRBJ2-1
v_call: TRBV24-1
d_call: .
cdr3_aa: CATSDLTRYNEQFF

j_call: TRBJ1-5
v_call: TRBV4-2
d_call: .
cdr3_aa: CASSQLLGEAESNQPQHF

j_call: .
v_call: TRBV27
d_call: TRBD2
cdr3_aa: CASSGRTSGSHEQYF

j_call: TRBJ2-1
v_call: TRBV9
d_call: TRBD1
cdr3_aa: CASSVDTGGPLDEQFF

j_call: TRBJ2-1
v_call: TRBV4-3
d_call: TRBD2
cdr3_aa: CASSQEGAGGSSEQFF

j_call: TRBJ2-2
v_call: TRBV15
d_call: .
cdr3_aa: CATSSIRDTGELFF

j_call: TRBJ1-1
v_call: TRBV5-1
d_call: TRBD1
cdr3_aa: CASSFLDRDDSEAFF

j_call: TRBJ2-1
v_call: TRBV20-1
d_call: .
cdr3_aa: CSARMSTYNEQFF

j_call: TRBJ1-6
v_call: TRBV2
d_call: .
cdr3_aa: CASKDSYNSPLHF

j_call: TRBJ1-5
v_call: TRBV4-3
d_call: .
cdr3_aa: CASSQDLGTASQPQHF

j_call: TRBJ2-1
v_call: TRBV4-1
d_call: TRBD2
cdr3_aa: CASRRGLAGNNEQFF

j_call: TRBJ2-1
v_call: TRBV6-1
d_call: TRBD1
cdr3_aa: CASRFGGQGSYNEQFF

j_call: TRBJ1-2
v_call: TRBV5-6
d_call: .
cdr3_aa: CASRSTLNYGYTF

j_call: TRBJ2-5
v_call: TRBV7-9
d_call: TRBD1
cdr3_aa: CASSPRWDRTYQETQYF

j_call: TRBJ2-1
v_call: TRBV6-6
d_call: TRBD1
cdr3_aa: CASSYRDREINNEQFF

j_call: TRBJ2-1
v_call: TRBV20-1
d_call: .
cdr3_aa: CSVRPGEGGNEQFF

j_call: TRBJ2-4
v_call: TRBV29-1
d_call: .
cdr3_aa: CSVGQKNIQYF

j_call: TRBJ2-1
v_call: TRBV2
d_call: .
cdr3_aa: CASTVRGIGEQFF

j_call: TRBJ2-5
v_call: TRBV12-5
d_call: .
cdr3_aa: CASGLVRFSQETQYF

j_call: TRBJ1-1
v_call: TRBV27
d_call: .
cdr3_aa: CASSILQGMNTEAFF

j_call: .
v_call: TRBV29-1
d_call: TRBD2
cdr3_aa: CGVHGTSGRFYEQYF

j_call: TRBJ2-4
v_call: TRBV4-1
d_call: .
cdr3_aa: CASSSAQGAKNIQYF

j_call: TRBJ2-1
v_call: TRBV20-1
d_call: TRBD2
cdr3_aa: CSARDGLASYNEQFF

j_call: TRBJ2-7
v_call: TRBV29-1
d_call: TRBD2
cdr3_aa: CSVVAGGTYEQYF

j_call: TRBJ2-1
v_call: TRBV12-3/TRBV12-4
d_call: .
cdr3_aa: CASSSPVGITRNEQFF

j_call: TRBJ1-2
v_call: TRBV2
d_call: .
cdr3_aa: CASIPAGDGYTF

j_call: TRBJ1-2
v_call: TRBV20-1
d_call: .
cdr3_aa: CSASNSGKENYGYTF

j_call: TRBJ2-2
v_call: TRBV5-6
d_call: .
cdr3_aa: CASSLDGQLTGDTGELFF